This TCR beta chain was sequenced during a study of T cells in narcolepsy. Across the whole study: Enrolled donors included narcolepsy type 1 or type 2 patients and healthy controls.

Libraries were prepared by immunoSEQ multiplex PCR; TCRdb keeps only in-frame clonotypes and omits some of them. The sample lists 20,000 to 25,000 clones, 70% to 90% seen once, with approximately 1.2% in the top ten. As to this clone: Its target is unknown.

Study findings and constraints: Healthy controls reportedly lacked the autoreactive clonotypes serially found in patients' blood. Same-patient CSF and blood CD4+ T cell clonotypes included HCRT-specific and TRIB2-specific autoreactive ones. In some patient and control memory CD4+ samples, autoreactive clones were absent.

This clonotype was obtained from a human donor with narcolepsy. Sequencing was carried out using CD45RA- memory CD4+ T cells from PBMCs.

The CDR3 region has the DNA TGTGCCAGCAGCCGGGGACAGGGTAGGTTCAGTGAGCAGTTCTTC. It specifies CASSRGQGRFSEQFF. The chain couples TRBV7-8 to TRBJ2-1; 9 bases agree with TRBD1. This CDR3 is 15 amino acids long. Trimming cost V 5 bases and J 9 bases; bases outside gene matches: 11. Germline CDR1 is SGHVS and CDR2 is FQNEAQ.